This T cell receptor beta chain derives from a study of graft-versus-host responses after intestinal transplantation. In the study overall: The whole recipient group had anti-thymocyte globulin induction followed by tacrolimus and steroids for roughly three years. Study results and caveats: Individuals who had graft-donor T cell macrochimerism had allografts that showed high graft-versus-host to host-versus-graft clonal ratios. Early post-transplant declines in HvG were associated with peak levels of circulating GvH clones.

Produced via immunoSEQ multiplex PCR; TCRdb's table is partial and in-frame only. The sample records about 150,000 clones, roughly 91% being singletons. This clone was counted between two and nine times. Its antigen is undetermined. There are 12 residues in the CDR3. Germline V CDR1 and CDR2: MDHEN, SYDVKM. V lost 6 bases and J lost 7, with 12 bases in between. This receptor was identified in a human donor who received an intestinal transplant. Here the sequenced sample was unstimulated CD4+ T cells sorted from spleen or lymph node cells, taken before intestinal transplant. This chain links TRBV28 with TRBJ1-2; the D is unclear. CDR3 loop: CASRPRESGYTF. CDR3 in DNA: TGTGCCAGCAGACCCCGGGAGAGTGGCTACACCTTC.